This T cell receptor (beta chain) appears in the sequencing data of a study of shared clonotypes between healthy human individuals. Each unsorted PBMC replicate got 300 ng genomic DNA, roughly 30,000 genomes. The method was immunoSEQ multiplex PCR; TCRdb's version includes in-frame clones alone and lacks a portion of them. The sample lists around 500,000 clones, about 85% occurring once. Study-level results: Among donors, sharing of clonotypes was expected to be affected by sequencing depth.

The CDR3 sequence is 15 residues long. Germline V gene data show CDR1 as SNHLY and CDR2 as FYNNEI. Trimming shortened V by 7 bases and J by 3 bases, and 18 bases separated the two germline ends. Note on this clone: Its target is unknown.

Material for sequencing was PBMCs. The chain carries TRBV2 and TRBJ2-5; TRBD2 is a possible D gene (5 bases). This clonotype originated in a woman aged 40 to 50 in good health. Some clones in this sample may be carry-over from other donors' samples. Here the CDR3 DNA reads TGTGCCAGCAAGCAGCCCCTCGGGCGGGAAGAGACCCAGTACTTC. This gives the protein CASKQPLGREETQYF.